The sequence of this TCR beta chain was determined in a study of Ad26.COV2.S vaccination and SARS-CoV-2 variants. At the level of the study: A participant enrolled in the COV1001 Ad26.COV2.S trial arm provided the sample.

This clone was seen only once. The treatment: some 20 received Ad26.COV2.S at low or high dose, single or two shots; 5 received placebo; per-sample allocation not given. Specimen acquisition occurred on day 63 following the initial vaccine or placebo injection. CDR3 size: 19 residues. CDR1 SGHTA and CDR2 FQGTGA come from the germline V gene. With 5 bases clipped from V and 0 bases from J, the junction kept 15 bases outside the gene matches. Produced via immunoSEQ multiplex PCR; TCRdb's table is partial and in-frame only. The sample lists 300,000 to 350,000 clones, roughly 90% occurring once. This receptor was taken from a person aged 18 to 59 who received the Ad26.COV2.S COVID-19 vaccine or a placebo. The rearrangement joins TRBV7-3 to TRBJ2-3; 9 bases agree with TRBD2. Sequencing used peripheral blood, obtained in a trial of Ad26.COV2.S vaccine versus placebo. The CDR3 loop is CASSPENDGLALSTDTQYF. Written as DNA, the CDR3 is TGTGCCAGCAGCCCGGAGAACGACGGACTAGCGCTGAGCACAGATACGCAGTATTTT.